The 6 T cell receptor beta chains in this list originate from one sample, sequenced in a study of blood T cell repertoires in COVID-19. TCRdb keeps only in-frame clones here, not all; method: immunoSEQ multiplex PCR. Here the sample spans almost 250,000 clones, approximately 90% being singletons. The material sequenced was PBMCs or T cells enriched from blood (not recorded which). The receptors come from a woman under 40 who had recovered from COVID-19.

This chain uses TRBV30 with TRBJ1-2; TRBD1 matches at 8 bases. Germline CDR1 is GTSNPN and CDR2 is SVGIG (reference sequence). The CDR3 loop spans 13 amino acids. V was clipped by 0 bases and J by 7 bases; unmatched bases: 4. This CDR3 reads CAWSVPGGGGYTF. CDR3 coding DNA: TGTGCCTGGAGTGTCCCAGGGGGCGGTGGCTACACCTTC.

The V call is TRBV29-1, the J call TRBJ2-3; 11 nucleotides match TRBD2. There are 15 residues in the CDR3. Losses at the gene ends were 3 bases for V and 0 bases for J; bases not matched to a gene: 2. The V gene's germline CDR1 is SQVTM and CDR2 ANQGSEA. CDR3 residues: CSVEGLAVSTDTQYF. CDR3 in DNA: TGCAGCGTTGAGGGACTAGCGGTTAGCACAGATACGCAGTATTTT.

The chain has TRBV12-3 or TRBV12-4 and TRBJ1-1; D gene unclear. V was trimmed by 2 bases and J by 9 bases, leaving 10 bases between them. The CDR3 sequence is 12 residues long. This CDR3 is CASSLWQRQAFF. The CDR3 DNA sequence: TGTGCCAGCAGTTTATGGCAGAGGCAAGCTTTCTTT.

This clone was recorded only once. This chain joins TRBV29-1 and TRBJ1-4; D unresolved. CDR1 and CDR2 (germline): SQVTM, ANQGSEA. V lost 6 bases and J 3 bases, leaving 5 bases between the germline ends. This CDR3 contains 11 residues. This chain's CDR3 is CSVLSNEKLFF. The CDR3 DNA reads as TGCAGCGTCCTCTCTAATGAAAAACTGTTTTTT.

The V gene is TRBV6-1, the J gene TRBJ1-3; D remains unclear. CDR3 size: 12 residues. Deletions cut 6 bases from V and 7 bases from J, with 10 bases between. Germline CDR1 MNHNS, CDR2 SASEGT. In nucleotides, the CDR3 is TGTGCCAGCAGCCCACAGCCGAACACCATATATTTT. This gives the protein CASSPQPNTIYF.

V gene TRBV9 combines with J gene TRBJ1-5; no definite D call. This CDR3 is built from 15 residues. CDR1 is SGDLS and CDR2 is YYNGEE in the germline V gene. Trimming removed 4 bases from V and 1 base from J, with 12 bases in between. The CDR3 sequence: CASSPSEVSNQPQHF. CDR3 DNA sequence: TGTGCCAGCAGCCCCTCTGAGGTGAGCAATCAGCCCCAGCATTTT.